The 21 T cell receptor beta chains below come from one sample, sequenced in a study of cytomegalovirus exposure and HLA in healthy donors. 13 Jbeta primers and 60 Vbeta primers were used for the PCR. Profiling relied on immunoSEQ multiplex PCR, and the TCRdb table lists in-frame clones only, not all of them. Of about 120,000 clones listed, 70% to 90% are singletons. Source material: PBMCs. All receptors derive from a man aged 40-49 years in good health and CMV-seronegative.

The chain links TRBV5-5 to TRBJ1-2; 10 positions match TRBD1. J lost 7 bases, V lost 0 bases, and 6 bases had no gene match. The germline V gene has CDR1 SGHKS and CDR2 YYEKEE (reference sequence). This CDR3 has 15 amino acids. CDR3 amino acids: CASSLVGTGVSGYTF. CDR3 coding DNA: TGTGCCAGCAGCTTGGTCGGGACAGGGGTTAGTGGCTACACCTTC.

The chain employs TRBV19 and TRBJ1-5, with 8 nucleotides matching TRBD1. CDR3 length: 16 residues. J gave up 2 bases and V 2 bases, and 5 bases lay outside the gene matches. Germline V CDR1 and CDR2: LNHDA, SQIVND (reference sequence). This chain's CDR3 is CASSINRGAGNQPQHF. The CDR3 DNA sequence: TGTGCCAGTAGTATAAACAGGGGGGCGGGCAATCAGCCCCAGCATTTT. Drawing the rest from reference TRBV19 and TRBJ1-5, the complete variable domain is DGGITQSPKYLFRKEGQNVTLSCEQNLNHDAMYWYRQDPGQGLRLIYYSQIVNDFQKGDIAEGYSVSREKKESFPLTVTSAQKNPTAFYLCASSINRGAGNQPQHFGDGTRLSIL.

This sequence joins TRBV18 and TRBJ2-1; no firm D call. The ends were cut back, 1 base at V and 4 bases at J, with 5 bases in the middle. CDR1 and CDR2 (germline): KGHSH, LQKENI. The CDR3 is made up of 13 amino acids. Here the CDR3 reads CASSPLDYNEQFF. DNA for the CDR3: TGTGCCAGCTCACCACTAGATTACAATGAGCAGTTCTTC. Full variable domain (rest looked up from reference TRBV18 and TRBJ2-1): NAGVMQNPRHLVRRRGQEARLRCSPMKGHSHVYWYRQLPEEGLKFMVYLQKENIIDESGMPKERFSAEFPKEGPSILRIQQVVRGDSAAYFCASSPLDYNEQFFGPGTRLTVL.

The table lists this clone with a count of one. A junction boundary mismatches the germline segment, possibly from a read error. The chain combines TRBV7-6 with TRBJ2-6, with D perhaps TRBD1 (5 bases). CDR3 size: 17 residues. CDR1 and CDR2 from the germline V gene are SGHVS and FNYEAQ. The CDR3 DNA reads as TGTGCCAGCAGCTTAGCGGGTACACGCTCTGGGGCCAACGGCCTGACTTTC. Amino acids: CASSLAGTRSGANGLTF.

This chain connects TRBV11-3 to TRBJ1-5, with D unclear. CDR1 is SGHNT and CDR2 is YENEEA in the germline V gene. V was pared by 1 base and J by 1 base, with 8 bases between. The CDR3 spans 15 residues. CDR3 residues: CASSLVGRSNQPQHF. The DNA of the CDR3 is TGTGCCAGCAGCTTAGTGGGCCGCAGCAATCAGCCCCAGCATTTT.

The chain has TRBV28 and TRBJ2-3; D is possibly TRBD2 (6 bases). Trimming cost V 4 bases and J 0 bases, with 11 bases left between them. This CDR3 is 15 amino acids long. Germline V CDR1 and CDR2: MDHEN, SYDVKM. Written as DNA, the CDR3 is TGTGCCAGCAGTTCCGAGGGAGGAAGCACAGATACGCAGTATTTT. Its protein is CASSSEGGSTDTQYF.

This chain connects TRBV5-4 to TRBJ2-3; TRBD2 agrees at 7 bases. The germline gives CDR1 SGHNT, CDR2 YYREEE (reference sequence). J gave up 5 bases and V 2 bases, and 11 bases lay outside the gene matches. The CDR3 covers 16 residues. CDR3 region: CASSLAGIGVVDTQYF. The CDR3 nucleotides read TGTGCCAGCAGCTTAGCGGGAATTGGGGTAGTAGATACGCAGTATTTT.

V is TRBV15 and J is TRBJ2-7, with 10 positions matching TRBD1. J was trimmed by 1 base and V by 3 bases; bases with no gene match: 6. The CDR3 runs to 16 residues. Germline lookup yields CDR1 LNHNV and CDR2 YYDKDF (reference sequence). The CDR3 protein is CATSRPGQGNSYEQYF. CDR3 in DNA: TGTGCCACCAGCAGGCCGGGACAGGGGAATTCCTACGAGCAGTACTTC.

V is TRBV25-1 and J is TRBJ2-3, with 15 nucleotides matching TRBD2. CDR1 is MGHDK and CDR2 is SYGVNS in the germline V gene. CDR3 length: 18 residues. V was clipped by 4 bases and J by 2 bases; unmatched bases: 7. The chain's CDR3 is CASSGGTSGGPFTDTQYF. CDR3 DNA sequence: TGTGCCAGCAGTGGGGGGACTAGCGGGGGGCCTTTCACAGATACGCAGTATTTT.

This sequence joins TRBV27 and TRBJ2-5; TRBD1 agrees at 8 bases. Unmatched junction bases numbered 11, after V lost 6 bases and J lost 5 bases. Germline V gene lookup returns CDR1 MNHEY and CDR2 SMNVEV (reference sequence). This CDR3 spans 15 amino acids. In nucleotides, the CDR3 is TGTGCCAGCAGCCTCACAGGGGGGAGGATGGAGACCCAGTACTTC. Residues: CASSLTGGRMETQYF.

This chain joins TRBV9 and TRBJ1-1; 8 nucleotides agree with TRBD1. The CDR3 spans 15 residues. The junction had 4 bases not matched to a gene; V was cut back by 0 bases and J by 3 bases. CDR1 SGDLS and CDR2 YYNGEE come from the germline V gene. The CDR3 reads CASSVGSGGYTEAFF. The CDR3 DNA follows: TGTGCCAGCAGCGTAGGATCAGGGGGCTACACTGAAGCTTTCTTT.

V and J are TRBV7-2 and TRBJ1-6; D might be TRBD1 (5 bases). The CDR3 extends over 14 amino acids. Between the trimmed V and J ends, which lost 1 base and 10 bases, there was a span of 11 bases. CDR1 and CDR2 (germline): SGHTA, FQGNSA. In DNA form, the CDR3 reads TGTGCCAGCAGCTTAGTTTTCGGGGGATCACCCCTCCACTTT. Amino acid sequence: CASSLVFGGSPLHF.

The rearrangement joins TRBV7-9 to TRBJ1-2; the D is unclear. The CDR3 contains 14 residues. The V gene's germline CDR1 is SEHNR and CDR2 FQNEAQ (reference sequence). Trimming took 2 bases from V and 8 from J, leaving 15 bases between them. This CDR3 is CASSLPVLGEGYTF. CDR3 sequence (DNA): TGTGCCAGCAGCTTACCGGTCTTGGGCGAGGGCTACACCTTC.

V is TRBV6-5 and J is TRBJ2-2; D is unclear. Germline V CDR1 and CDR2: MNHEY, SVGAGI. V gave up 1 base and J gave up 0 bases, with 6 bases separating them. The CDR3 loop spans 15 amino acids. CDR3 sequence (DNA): TGTGCCAGCAGTTACTGGCAGGCGAACACCGGGGAGCTGTTTTTT. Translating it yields CASSYWQANTGELFF.

CDR3 amino acids: CASSQGGGGLDGYTF. CDR3 DNA: TGCGCCAGCAGCCAAGGAGGGGGGGGGTTGGATGGCTACACCTTC. The gene calls are TRBV4-3 and TRBJ1-2; a weak D match, TRBD1 (6 bases). Deletions cut 1 base from V and 6 bases from J, with 15 bases between. The CDR3 spans 15 residues. Per the germline V gene, CDR1 is LGHNA and CDR2 is YSLEER.

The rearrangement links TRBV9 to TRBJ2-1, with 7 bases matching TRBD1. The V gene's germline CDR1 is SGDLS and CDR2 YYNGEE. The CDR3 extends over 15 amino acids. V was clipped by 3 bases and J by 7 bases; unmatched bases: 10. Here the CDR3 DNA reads TGTGCCAGCAGCGGATCCGGGACAGTGGTGAATGAGCAGTTCTTC. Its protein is CASSGSGTVVNEQFF.

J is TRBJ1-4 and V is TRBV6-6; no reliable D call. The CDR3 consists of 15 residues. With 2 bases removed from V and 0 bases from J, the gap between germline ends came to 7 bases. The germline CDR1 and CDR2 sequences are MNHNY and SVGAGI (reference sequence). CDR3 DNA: TGTGCCAGCAGTTACCGGGAGTCAACTAATGAAAAACTGTTTTTT. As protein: CASSYRESTNEKLFF.

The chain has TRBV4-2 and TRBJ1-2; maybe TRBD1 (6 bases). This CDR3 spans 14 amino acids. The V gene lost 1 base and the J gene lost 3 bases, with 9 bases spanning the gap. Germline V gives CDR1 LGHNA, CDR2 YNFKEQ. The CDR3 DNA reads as TGTGCCAGCAGCCAAGCGGACAGCGACTATGGCTACACCTTC. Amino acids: CASSQADSDYGYTF.

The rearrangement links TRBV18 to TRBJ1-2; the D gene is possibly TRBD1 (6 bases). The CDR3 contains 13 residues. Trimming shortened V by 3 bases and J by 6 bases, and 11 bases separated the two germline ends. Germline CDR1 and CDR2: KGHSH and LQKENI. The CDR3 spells CASSPQGQNGYTF. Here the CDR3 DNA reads TGTGCCAGCTCACCTCAGGGGCAGAATGGCTACACCTTC.

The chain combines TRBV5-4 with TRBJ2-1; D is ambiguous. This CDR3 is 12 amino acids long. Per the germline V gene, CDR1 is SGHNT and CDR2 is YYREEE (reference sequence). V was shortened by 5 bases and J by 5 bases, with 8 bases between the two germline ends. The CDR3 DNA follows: TGTGCCAGCAGACACGACAACAATGAGCAGTTCTTC. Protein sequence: CASRHDNNEQFF.

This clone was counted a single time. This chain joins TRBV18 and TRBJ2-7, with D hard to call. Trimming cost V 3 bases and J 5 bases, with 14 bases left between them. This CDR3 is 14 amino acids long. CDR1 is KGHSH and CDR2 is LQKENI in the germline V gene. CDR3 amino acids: CASSPETVVNEQYF. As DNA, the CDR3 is TGTGCCAGCTCACCTGAAACAGTCGTAAACGAGCAGTACTTC.